The clone carrying this T cell receptor (beta chain) was observed many times. This sample was taken from a study of regulatory T cells in long-lasting Graves disease. V was cut by 6 bases and J by 7 bases, with 18 bases left in between. The CDR3 length is 14 residues. Germline V gene lookup returns CDR1 KGHSH and CDR2 LQKENI. With iRepertoire HTBI primers and Arm-PCR of CDR3 regions, TCR beta libraries were built. In the original workflow: Analysis of the samples identified 60 to 75 TRBV and 14 TRBJ segments. TCRdb passed the multiplex PCR reads through MiXCR, listing each CDR3 protein once. The V and J calls and clone size come from TCRdb's table, not from the authors' own analysis. The table lists 550,000 to 700,000 distinct CDR3 sequences, about 16% of them singletons. The time point is: newly diagnosed GD, antithyroid drugs for less than 3 months. Isolated PBMC RNA provided the starting material for the TCR library.

These data were also reused for a study on T cells in Graves' hyperthyroidism and ophthalmopathy.

Sequenced here: peripheral blood mononuclear cells (PBMCs), sampled at new diagnosis, from a patient treated with antithyroid drugs. This chain uses TRBV18 with TRBJ1-2; D possibly corresponds to TRBD1 (6 bases). This TCR derives from a young man with Graves disease. The CDR3 loop is CASSPRDTVVGYTF. The CDR3 region has the DNA TGTGCCAGCTCTCCTCGGGACACCGTCGTTGGCTACACCTTC.